This is a list of T cell receptor beta chains from one sample in a study of blood T cell repertoires in COVID-19. Profiled with immunoSEQ multiplex PCR; TCRdb holds only in-frame clones, not every one. The sample lists fewer than 350,000 clones; 80% to 90% were seen once. The sample was PBMCs or T cells enriched from blood (not recorded which). The receptor set was obtained from a woman under 40 with acute COVID-19. Both conserved end residues are part of each CDR3. A D gene is named only where the DNA matches it firmly. Clone size, where shown, is once, few, many, or a class for clones that have expanded.

TRBJ1-2 | TRBV19 | NA | NA | TGTGCCAGCCGCCCTGTGGATAGAGGTCTAACCCCTTATGGCTACACCTTC | CASRPVDRGLTPYGYTF
TRBJ2-3 | TRBV28 | TRBD1 | NA | TGTGCCAGCAGTATGACAGGGGGTGAGGGAAAAGATACGCAGTATTTT | CASSMTGGEGKDTQYF
TRBJ1-2 | TRBV6-5 | NA | NA | TGTGCCTCCTTAAGGGGAGGGGAAGGCTATGGCTACACCTTC | CASLRGGEGYGYTF
TRBJ2-1 | TRBV7-6 | NA | NA | TGTGCCAGCAGCCTCCCCGGGATAGTAGCGGAACAGAGCTCCTACAATGAGCAGTTCTTC | CASSLPGIVAEQSSYNEQFF
TRBJ2-7 | TRBV5-1 | TRBD2 | NA | TGCGCCAGCAGCCCTGCTAGCGGTGCCTACGAGCAGTACTTC | CASSPASGAYEQYF
TRBJ2-7 | TRBV2 | NA | NA | TGTGCCAGCATCATGAGCAGGGGTCAATACGAGCAGTACTTC | CASIMSRGQYEQYF
TRBJ2-1 | TRBV5-5 | TRBD2 | NA | TGTGCCAGCAGCTTGGAGCCTAGCGGCTACAATGAGCAGTTCTTC | CASSLEPSGYNEQFF
TRBJ2-5 | TRBV7-3 | NA | NA | TGTGCCAGCAGCCTCAGCCGGGAGGAGACCCAGTACTTC | CASSLSREETQYF
TRBJ2-7 | TRBV12-3/TRBV12-4 | NA | NA | TGTGCCAGCAGTTTAGTCGGGAACTTCGAGCAGTACTTC | CASSLVGNFEQYF
TRBJ2-7 | TRBV5-6 | TRBD1 | NA | TGTGCCAGCAGCTTGGGGACGACAGGGCCCCTGCCCTACGAGCAGTACTTC | CASSLGTTGPLPYEQYF
TRBJ2-1 | TRBV27 | NA | NA | TGTGCCAGCAGTTTCCGTGGAGGGGCTTCCTACAATGAGCAGTTCTTC | CASSFRGGASYNEQFF
TRBJ1-1 | TRBV19 | NA | NA | TGTGCCGCCGGGAAGGCAGGACAGCTGAACACTGAAGCTTTCTTT | CAAGKAGQLNTEAFF
TRBJ2-7 | TRBV5-4 | NA | NA | TGTGCCAGCAGCTTGGAAGGTTCGGGGTTCGAGCAGTACTTC | CASSLEGSGFEQYF
TRBJ1-2 | TRBV19 | TRBD1 | NA | TGTGCCAGTAGTACGGGACAGGGCCTAGGCTACACCTTC | CASSTGQGLGYTF
TRBJ1-1 | TRBV2 | TRBD1 | NA | TGTGCCAGCATTCTAGGGGGCCTCACTGAAGCTTTCTTT | CASILGGLTEAFF
TRBJ2-1 | TRBV9 | NA | once | TGTGCCAGCAGCCTTACAGGGAGCTCCTACAATGAGCAGTTCTTC | CASSLTGSSYNEQFF
TRBJ2-3 | TRBV3-1/TRBV3-2 | NA | NA | TGTGCCAGCAGCCAACCGACCAGTGGGGGCTTAGCGGATACGCAGTATTTT | CASSQPTSGGLADTQYF
TRBJ1-2 | TRBV12-5 | NA | NA | TGTGCTAGTGGTTTGGGCCGGGGGGAATTGTACTATGGCTACACCTTC | CASGLGRGELYYGYTF
TRBJ2-7 | TRBV19 | TRBD1 | NA | TGTGCCAGTAGTGGTGGGACAGGTGGCGAGCAGTACTTC | CASSGGTGGEQYF
TRBJ2-7 | TRBV19 | NA | NA | TGTGCCAGTAGTATAACAGGGCCCTCCTACGAGCAGTACTTC | CASSITGPSYEQYF
TRBJ1-5 | TRBV10-1 | NA | NA | TGCGCCAGCAAACAGTCCCCTAGCCCCCAGCATTTT | CASKQSPSPQHF
TRBJ1-3 | TRBV6-5 | TRBD1 | NA | TGTGCCAGCAGTTACTCGACAGGGATCTCTGGAAACACCATATATTTT | CASSYSTGISGNTIYF
TRBJ1-2 | TRBV19 | NA | NA | TGTGCCAGTAGGAAGGACACATCCAGTAACTATGGCTACACCTTC | CASRKDTSSNYGYTF
TRBJ1-2 | TRBV15 | NA | NA | TGTGCCACCAGCAGAGATAGCATGGGCTACACCTTC | CATSRDSMGYTF
TRBJ2-7 | TRBV5-6 | TRBD1 | NA | TGTGCCAGCAGCACCATCGGGACAGGGGTCTACGAGCAGTACTTC | CASSTIGTGVYEQYF
TRBJ2-2 | TRBV6-4 | TRBD2 | once | TGTGCCAGCAGCAGACTCGGACTAGCGGGAGCCGGAGGCAGCGAGGAGCTGTTTTTT | CASSRLGLAGAGGSEELFF
TRBJ2-5 | TRBV30 | TRBD1 | NA | TGTGCCTGGAGAGGGACAGGGGGAGAGACCCAGTACTTC | CAWRGTGGETQYF
TRBJ1-5 | TRBV24-1 | NA | NA | TGTGCCACCAGTGATTGGGACACCTCTTGGCCCCAGCATTTT | CATSDWDTSWPQHF
TRBJ1-4 | TRBV4-3 | TRBD1 | NA | TGCGCCAGCAGCCAAGGGGACAGATATAATGAAAAACTGTTTTTT | CASSQGDRYNEKLFF